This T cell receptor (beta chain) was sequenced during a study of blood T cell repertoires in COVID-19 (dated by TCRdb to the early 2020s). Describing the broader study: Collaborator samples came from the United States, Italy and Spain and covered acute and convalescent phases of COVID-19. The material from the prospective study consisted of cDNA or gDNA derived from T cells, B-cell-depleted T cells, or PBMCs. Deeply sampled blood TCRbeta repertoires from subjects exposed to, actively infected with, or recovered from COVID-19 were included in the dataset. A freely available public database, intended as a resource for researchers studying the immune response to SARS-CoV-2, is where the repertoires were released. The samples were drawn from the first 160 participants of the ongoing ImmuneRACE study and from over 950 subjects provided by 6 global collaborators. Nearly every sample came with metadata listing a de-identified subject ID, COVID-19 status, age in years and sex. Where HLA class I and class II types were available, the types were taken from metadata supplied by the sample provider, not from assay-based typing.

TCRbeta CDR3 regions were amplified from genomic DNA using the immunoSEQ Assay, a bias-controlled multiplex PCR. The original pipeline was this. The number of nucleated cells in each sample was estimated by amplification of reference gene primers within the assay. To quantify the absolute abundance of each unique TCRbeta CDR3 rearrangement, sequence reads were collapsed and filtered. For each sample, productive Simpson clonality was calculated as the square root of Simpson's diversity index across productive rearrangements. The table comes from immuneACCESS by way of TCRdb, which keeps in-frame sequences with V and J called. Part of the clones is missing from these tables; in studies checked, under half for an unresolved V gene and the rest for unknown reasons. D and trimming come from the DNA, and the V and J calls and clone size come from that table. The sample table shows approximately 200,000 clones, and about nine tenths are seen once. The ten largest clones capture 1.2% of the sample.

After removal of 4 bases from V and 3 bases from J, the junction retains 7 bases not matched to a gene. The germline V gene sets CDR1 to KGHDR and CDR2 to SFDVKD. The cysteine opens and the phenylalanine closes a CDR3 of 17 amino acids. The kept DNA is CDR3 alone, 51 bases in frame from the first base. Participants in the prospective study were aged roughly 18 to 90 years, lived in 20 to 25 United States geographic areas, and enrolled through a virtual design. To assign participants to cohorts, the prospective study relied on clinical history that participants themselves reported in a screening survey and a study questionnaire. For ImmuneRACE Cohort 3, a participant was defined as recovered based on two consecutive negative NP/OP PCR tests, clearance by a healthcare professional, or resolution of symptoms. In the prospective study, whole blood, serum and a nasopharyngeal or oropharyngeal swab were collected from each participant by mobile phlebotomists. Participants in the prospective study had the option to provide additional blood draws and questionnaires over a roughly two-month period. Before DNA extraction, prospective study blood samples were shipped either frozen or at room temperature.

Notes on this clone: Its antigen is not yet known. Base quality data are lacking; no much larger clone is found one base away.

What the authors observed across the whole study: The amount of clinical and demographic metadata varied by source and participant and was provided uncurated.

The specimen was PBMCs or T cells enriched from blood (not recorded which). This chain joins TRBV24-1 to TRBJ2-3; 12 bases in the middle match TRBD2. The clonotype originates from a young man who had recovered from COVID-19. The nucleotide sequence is TGTGCCACCAGTGACCCTTCTAGCGGGGGGGCGACAGATACGCAGTATTTT. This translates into CATSDPSSGGATDTQYF.